One sample yielded the 26 T cell receptor beta chains listed below, sequenced in a study of spatial heterogeneity in lung cancer. This sample's time point: sample taken at primary tumor resection. Whole RNA was taken from tumor, nontumor lung or frozen PBMC; it was then sequenced unsorted. MiXCR, applied by TCRdb to the 5' RACE reads, yields one record per CDR3 protein. Among about 95,000 distinct CDR3 sequences listed, roughly 10% were seen once. Material: PBMCs, obtained at surgery. The receptors were sampled from a male donor with early-stage non-small cell lung cancer.

This clonotype came up many times. J is TRBJ1-2 and V is TRBV4-3, with a weak D call TRBD1 (6 bases). V lost 0 bases, J lost 5 bases, and 13 bases lay in between. This CDR3 is 15 amino acids long. CDR1 LGHNA and CDR2 YSLEER come from the germline V gene. CDR3 sequence (DNA): TGCGCCAGCAGCCAAGACATCGGGACACGTTATGGCTACACCTTC. Its translation: CASSQDIGTRYGYTF.

This chain joins TRBV3-1 and TRBJ2-5, with 8 bases matching TRBD2. CDR3 length: 15 amino acids. Germline CDR1 and CDR2: LGHDT and YNNKEL (reference sequence). The trim removed 4 bases at V and 4 bases at J, leaving 8 bases unmatched. The DNA of the CDR3 is TGTGCCAGCAGCCTATCGGGGGGGCTAAGAGAGACCCAGTACTTC. It translates to CASSLSGGLRETQYF.

This clonotype was seen a handful of times. V and J are TRBV20-1 and TRBJ2-2; 12 positions match TRBD1. Trimming removed 6 bases from V and 5 bases from J; junction bases left unmatched: 4. The CDR3 has 14 amino acids. Germline CDR1 is DFQATT and CDR2 is SNEGSKA (reference sequence). The CDR3 reads CSARDRGLTGELFF. CDR3 DNA sequence: TGCAGTGCGCGGGACAGGGGGCTTACCGGGGAGCTGTTTTTT.

The chain joins TRBV10-3 to TRBJ2-3; D is unresolved. Germline lookup yields CDR1 ENHRY and CDR2 SYGVKD. The CDR3 is 13 amino acids. V was shortened by 0 bases and J by 13 bases, with 14 bases between the two germline ends. CDR3 nucleotides: TGTGCCATCAGTGAGTCGGTAGTTGGGATGGAGTATTTT. It translates to CAISESVVGMEYF.

Only a few counts were recorded for this clonotype. The gene calls are TRBV29-1 and TRBJ2-7; 8 bases map to TRBD2. After removal of 0 bases from V and 0 bases from J, the junction contained 1 base not matched to a gene. The germline gives CDR1 SQVTM, CDR2 ANQGSEA. The CDR3 consists of 14 residues. This chain's CDR3 is CSVEESGSSYEQYF. In DNA form, the CDR3 reads TGCAGCGTTGAAGAGAGCGGGAGCTCCTACGAGCAGTACTTC.

In this sample, this clonotype turned up a few times. The chain combines TRBV12-3 or TRBV12-4 with TRBJ2-7; tentatively, D is TRBD1 (5 bases). The ends were cut back, 3 bases at V and 0 bases at J, with 15 bases in the middle. This CDR3 has 16 residues. Written as DNA, the CDR3 is TGTGCCAGCAGTTTCAGGACACCCCTAAGCTCCTACGAGCAGTACTTC. Its protein is CASSFRTPLSSYEQYF.

V gene TRBV10-3 combines with J gene TRBJ2-6; the match to TRBD1 covers 11 bases. The CDR3 consists of 16 residues. Looked up from germline, CDR1 is ENHRY and CDR2 is SYGVKD. J lost 1 base, V lost 6 bases, and 2 bases had no gene match. CDR3 amino acids: CAISRDRGSGANVLTF. As DNA, the CDR3 is TGTGCCATCAGCCGGGACAGGGGGTCTGGGGCCAACGTCCTGACTTTC.

This clonotype was picked up a small number of times. The genes are TRBV20-1 and TRBJ1-6; D remains ambiguous. The V gene's germline CDR1 is DFQATT and CDR2 SNEGSKA (reference sequence). Trimming pared 0 bases from V and 8 bases from J, leaving 8 bases between. This CDR3 contains 13 residues. The CDR3 DNA follows: TGCAGTGCTAGAGATGAGGGAGATTCACCCCTCCACTTT. This translates into CSARDEGDSPLHF.

The chain recombines TRBV2 with TRBJ1-6; unclear D gene. Germline CDR1 SNHLY, CDR2 FYNNEI. Trimming pared 2 bases from V and 6 bases from J, leaving 11 bases between. The CDR3 sequence is 15 residues long. The CDR3 DNA reads TGTGCCAGCAGTGAATCGACCTTCAGTAATTCACCCCTCCACTTT. Residues: CASSESTFSNSPLHF. The full variable domain, in which reference TRBV2 and TRBJ1-6 provide the parts outside the CDR3, is EPEVTQTPSHQVTQMGQEVILRCVPISNHLYFYWYRQILGQKVEFLVSFYNNEISEKSEIFDDQFSVERPDGSNFTLKIRSTKLEDSAMYFCASSESTFSNSPLHFGNGTRLTVT.

In this sample, this clonotype turned up a few times. This rearrangement joins TRBV18 to TRBJ2-4; 8 bases fit TRBD1. The CDR3 contains 16 residues. Germline CDR1 KGHSH, CDR2 LQKENI. Trimming cost V 0 bases and J 2 bases; bases outside gene matches: 3. CDR3 sequence: CASSPPGQGTKNIQYF. CDR3 sequence (DNA): TGTGCCAGCTCACCACCAGGACAGGGTACCAAAAACATTCAGTACTTC.

The J gene is TRBJ1-6, the V gene TRBV11-2, with TRBD1 matching over 7 bases. Germline V CDR1 and CDR2: SGHAT, FQNNGV. The V gene end was trimmed by 0 bases and the J gene end by 10 bases; junction bases not matched to a gene: 6. The CDR3 spans 15 residues. For the CDR3, the DNA is TGTGCCAGCAGCTTAGAGTTGGCAGGGGGATCACCCCTCCACTTT. Translation gives CASSLELAGGSPLHF.

This chain uses TRBV7-2 with TRBJ2-5; D gene uncertain. The CDR3 runs 14 residues. Trimming cost V 1 base and J 5 bases, with 11 bases left between them. Germline CDR1 and CDR2: SGHTA and FQGNSA. CDR3 in DNA: TGTGCCAGCAGCTTAGGGCCAGCAGTCGAGACCCAGTACTTC. Residues: CASSLGPAVETQYF.

The chain combines TRBV7-9 with TRBJ2-3, with D perhaps matching TRBD2 (6 bases). Germline assignment: CDR1 SEHNR and CDR2 FQNEAQ (reference sequence). This CDR3 spans 15 amino acids. V was pared by 5 bases and J by 0 bases, with 12 bases between. The CDR3 here is CASSAGRYSTDTQYF. The CDR3 DNA sequence: TGTGCCAGCAGCGCGGGACGGTATAGCACAGATACGCAGTATTTT.

This clonotype was detected only a few times. V gene TRBV9 combines with J gene TRBJ2-3; a possible D gene is TRBD2 (7 bases). V was pared by 0 bases and J by 0 bases, with 14 bases between. Germline values: CDR1 SGDLS, CDR2 YYNGEE. The CDR3 contains 17 residues. This chain's CDR3 is CASSVGGSGTSTDTQYF. In nucleotides, the CDR3 is TGTGCCAGCAGCGTAGGAGGAAGCGGGACAAGCACAGATACGCAGTATTTT. Full variable domain (rest looked up from reference TRBV9 and TRBJ2-3): DSGVTQTPKHLITATGQRVTLRCSPRSGDLSVYWYQQSLDQGLQFLIQYYNGEERAKGNILERFSAQQFPDLHSELNLSSLELGDSALYFCASSVGGSGTSTDTQYFGPGTRLTVL.

The chain links TRBV6-1 to TRBJ2-2, with unresolved D. With 8 bases removed from V and 4 bases from J, the gap between germline ends came to 17 bases. CDR1 is MNHNS and CDR2 is SASEGT in the germline V gene. The CDR3 sequence is 15 residues long. The CDR3 is CASLGPPFRTGELFF. In DNA form, the CDR3 reads TGTGCCAGCCTTGGACCCCCCTTTCGCACCGGGGAGCTGTTTTTT.

This clonotype was seen a few times. The rearrangement uses TRBV10-3 and TRBJ2-2; D is uncertain. The CDR3 runs to 14 residues. The V end was cut by 3 bases, the J end by 6 bases, with 11 bases between. Germline values: CDR1 ENHRY, CDR2 SYGVKD. CDR3: CAISENSAAGELFF. CDR3 DNA sequence: TGTGCCATCAGTGAAAATTCGGCGGCCGGGGAGCTGTTTTTT.

In its sample, this clonotype was seen a few times. The chain links TRBV2 to TRBJ2-1, with TRBD1 as a possible D gene (6 bases). There are 15 residues in the CDR3. Trimming took 2 bases from V and 4 from J, leaving 12 bases between them. Germline assignment: CDR1 SNHLY and CDR2 FYNNEI. Written as DNA, the CDR3 is TGTGCCAGCAGTGAAAGACAGGCCACTTACAATGAGCAGTTCTTC. Translation: CASSERQATYNEQFF.

Of note for this clonotype: The final CDR3 position lacks the conserved phenylalanine or tryptophan, pointing to a likely read error. The chain has TRBV7-9 and TRBJ2-1; TRBD2 matches at 10 bases. The germline CDR1 and CDR2 sequences are SEHNR and FQNEAQ (reference sequence). V was clipped by 4 bases and J by 2 bases; unmatched bases: 2. This CDR3 region has 15 residues. The CDR3 spells CASSSLAGAYNEQFS. CDR3 coding DNA: TGTGCCAGCAGCTCCCTAGCGGGGGCCTACAATGAGCAGTTCTCC.

This clonotype was seen a few times. This chain uses TRBV4-2 with TRBJ2-5; TRBD2 aligns across 9 bases. V gave up 3 bases and J gave up 0 bases; unmatched junction bases: 2. CDR3 length: 15 residues. Germline CDR1 and CDR2: LGHNA and YNFKEQ. CDR3 sequence reads: CASSHSGGHQETQYF. CDR3 nucleotide sequence: TGTGCCAGCAGCCATAGCGGGGGCCACCAAGAGACCCAGTACTTC.

This clonotype was detected a few times. The V and J genes are TRBV4-3 and TRBJ2-4, with a weak D call TRBD2 (5 bases). There are 18 residues in the CDR3. Germline loops: CDR1 LGHNA, CDR2 YSLEER. Trimming removed 0 bases at V and 0 bases at J, with 15 bases between. CDR3 region: CASSQDFRGRGAKNIQYF. For the CDR3, the DNA is TGCGCCAGCAGCCAAGATTTTAGAGGGCGCGGAGCCAAAAACATTCAGTACTTC.

The chain carries TRBV4-2 and TRBJ2-3, with D perhaps matching TRBD2 (6 bases). From germline, CDR1 is LGHNA and CDR2 YNFKEQ. The length of the CDR3 is 17 residues. Trimming took 3 bases from V and 0 from J, leaving 16 bases between them. The CDR3: CASSQRRKRGSTDTQYF. CDR3 nucleotide sequence: TGTGCCAGCAGCCAGAGGAGAAAACGGGGGAGCACAGATACGCAGTATTTT.

This clonotype was detected many times. J is TRBJ2-7 and V is TRBV5-1; D possibly uses TRBD1 or TRBD2 (5 bases each). This CDR3 is built from 13 residues. Trimming took 4 bases from V and 1 from J, leaving 9 bases between them. Germline values: CDR1 SGHRS, CDR2 YFSETQ. The CDR3 DNA follows: TGCGCCAGCAGCGGGACGGTGTCCTACGAGCAGTACTTC. The encoded protein is CASSGTVSYEQYF.

This clonotype came up a few times. The chain carries TRBV28 and TRBJ1-4; D is unresolved. The CDR3 length is 16 residues. CDR1 is MDHEN, CDR2 SYDVKM, per germline. V lost 1 base and J lost 0, with 9 bases in between. The DNA for the CDR3 is TGTGCCAGCAGTTTATCACGGGATTCAACTAATGAAAAACTGTTTTTT. This sequence encodes CASSLSRDSTNEKLFF.

The table lists this clonotype with a few counts. The chain is built from TRBV4-3 and TRBJ1-2, with 8 bases that match TRBD1. The CDR3 runs 13 residues. The germline V gene has CDR1 LGHNA and CDR2 YSLEER. V lost 1 base and J lost 7; bases outside the gene matches: 2. CDR3 loop: CASSQADRGGYTF. In nucleotides, the CDR3 is TGCGCCAGCAGCCAAGCTGACAGGGGTGGCTACACCTTC.

This clonotype has at least ten counts. The genes are TRBV18 and TRBJ2-2; maybe TRBD1 (5 bases). CDR3 length: 17 amino acids. CDR1 is KGHSH and CDR2 is LQKENI in the germline V gene. V dropped 3 bases and J dropped 0 bases, with 14 bases sitting between them. This chain's CDR3 is CASSPFWGRANTGELFF. CDR3 nucleotide sequence: TGTGCCAGCTCACCGTTCTGGGGCAGGGCGAACACCGGGGAGCTGTTTTTT.

This clonotype was detected only a few times. The chain links TRBV7-3 to TRBJ2-5; no reliable D call. Trimming removed 1 base from V and 10 bases from J, with 10 bases in between. The germline V gene encodes CDR1 SGHTA and CDR2 FQGTGA. This CDR3 is 12 amino acids long. The CDR3 bases are TGTGCCAGCAGCTTAAGCGGAAACGACCAGTACTTC. This codes for CASSLSGNDQYF.